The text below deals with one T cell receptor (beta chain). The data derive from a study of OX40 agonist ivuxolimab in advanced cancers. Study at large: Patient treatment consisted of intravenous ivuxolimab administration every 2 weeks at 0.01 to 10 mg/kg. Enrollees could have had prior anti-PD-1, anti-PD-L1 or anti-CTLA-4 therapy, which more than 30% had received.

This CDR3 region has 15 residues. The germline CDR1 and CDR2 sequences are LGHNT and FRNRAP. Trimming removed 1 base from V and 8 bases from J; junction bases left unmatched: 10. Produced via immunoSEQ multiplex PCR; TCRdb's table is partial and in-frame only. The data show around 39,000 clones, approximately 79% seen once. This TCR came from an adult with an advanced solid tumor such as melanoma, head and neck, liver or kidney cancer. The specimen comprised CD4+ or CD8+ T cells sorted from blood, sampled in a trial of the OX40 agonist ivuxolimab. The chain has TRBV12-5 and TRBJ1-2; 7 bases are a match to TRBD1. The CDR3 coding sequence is TGTGCTAGTGGTTTGGGAGAGGGGGCGACTGGAGGCTACACCTTC. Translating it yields CASGLGEGATGGYTF.